This T cell receptor beta chain was documented in a study of T cells in women clearing cervical HPV infection. About the research overall: Control women cleared a single incident HPV16 infection within 12 months. Case blood was drawn when the lesion was first found; control blood after infection became undetectable. Study-wide results and caveats: Unknown T-cell numbers per sample may underlie the richness differences.

Sequenced by immunoSEQ multiplex PCR; TCRdb stores in-frame clones only, minus some. The sample table sets out under 40,000 clones. The CDR3 runs to 14 residues. The germline gives CDR1 LNHDA, CDR2 SQIVND (reference sequence). Cervical HPV DNA detected by MY09/MY11 PCR, typed by dot-blot. On this clone itself: Its target is unknown. The read stops 3 residues short of the end of the CDR3; the missing end is completed from the germline J gene.

The chain employs TRBV19 and TRBJ1-4; possibly TRBD1 for D (5 bases). This receptor was taken from a woman between 18 and 69 years old with a cervical HPV16 infection that either progressed to CIN3+ or cleared (not recorded which). Material for sequencing was blood buffy coat. CDR3 region: CASTILSGANVLFF. The covered CDR3 bases are TGTGCCAGTACCATCCTGTCTGGGGCCAACGTA.